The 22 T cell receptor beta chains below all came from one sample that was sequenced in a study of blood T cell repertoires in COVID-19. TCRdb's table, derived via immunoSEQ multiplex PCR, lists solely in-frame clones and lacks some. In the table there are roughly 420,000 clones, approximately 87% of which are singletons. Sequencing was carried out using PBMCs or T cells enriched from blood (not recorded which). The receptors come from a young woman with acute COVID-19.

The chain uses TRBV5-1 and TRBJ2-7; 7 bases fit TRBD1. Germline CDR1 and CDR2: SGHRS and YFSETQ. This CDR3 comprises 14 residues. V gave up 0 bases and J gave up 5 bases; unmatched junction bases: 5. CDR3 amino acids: CASSLGTGSDEQYF. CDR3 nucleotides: TGCGCCAGCAGCTTGGGGACAGGTAGCGACGAGCAGTACTTC.

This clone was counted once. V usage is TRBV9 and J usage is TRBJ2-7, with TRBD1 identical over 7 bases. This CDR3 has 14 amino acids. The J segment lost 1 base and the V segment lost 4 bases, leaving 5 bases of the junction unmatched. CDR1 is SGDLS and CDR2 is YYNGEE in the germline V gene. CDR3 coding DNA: TGTGCCAGCAGCCCCGGGACAGAGTCCTACGAGCAGTACTTC. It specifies CASSPGTESYEQYF.

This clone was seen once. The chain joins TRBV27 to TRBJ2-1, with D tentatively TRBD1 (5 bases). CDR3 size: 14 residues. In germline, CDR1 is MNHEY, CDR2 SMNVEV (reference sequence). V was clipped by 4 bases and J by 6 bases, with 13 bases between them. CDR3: CASSSRQRLNEQFF. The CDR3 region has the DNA TGTGCCAGCAGTTCCCGACAGCGCCTCAATGAGCAGTTCTTC.

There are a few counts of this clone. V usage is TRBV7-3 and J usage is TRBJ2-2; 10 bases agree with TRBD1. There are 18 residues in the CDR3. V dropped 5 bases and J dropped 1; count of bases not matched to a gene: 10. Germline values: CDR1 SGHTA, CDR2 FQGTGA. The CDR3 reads CASSPIPTGGRNTGELFF. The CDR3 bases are TGTGCCAGCAGCCCCATACCGACAGGGGGCAGGAACACCGGGGAGCTGTTTTTT.

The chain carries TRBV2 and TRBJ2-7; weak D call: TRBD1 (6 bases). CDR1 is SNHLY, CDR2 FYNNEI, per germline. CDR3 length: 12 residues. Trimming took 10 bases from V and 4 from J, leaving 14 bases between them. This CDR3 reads CATSQGPYEQYF. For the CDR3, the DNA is TGTGCCACGTCACAGGGACCGTACGAGCAGTACTTC.

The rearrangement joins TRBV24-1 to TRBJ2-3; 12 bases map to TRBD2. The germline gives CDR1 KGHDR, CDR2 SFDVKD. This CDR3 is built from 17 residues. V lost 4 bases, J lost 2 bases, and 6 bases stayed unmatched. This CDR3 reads CATSDFWTSGDTDTQYF. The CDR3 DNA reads TGTGCCACCAGTGACTTTTGGACTAGCGGGGACACAGATACGCAGTATTTT.

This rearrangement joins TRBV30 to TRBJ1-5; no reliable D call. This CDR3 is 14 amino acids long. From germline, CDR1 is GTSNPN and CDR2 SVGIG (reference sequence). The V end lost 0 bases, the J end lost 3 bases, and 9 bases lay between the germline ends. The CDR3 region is CAWSVTTFNQPQHF. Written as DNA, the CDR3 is TGTGCCTGGAGTGTAACCACTTTCAATCAGCCCCAGCATTTT.

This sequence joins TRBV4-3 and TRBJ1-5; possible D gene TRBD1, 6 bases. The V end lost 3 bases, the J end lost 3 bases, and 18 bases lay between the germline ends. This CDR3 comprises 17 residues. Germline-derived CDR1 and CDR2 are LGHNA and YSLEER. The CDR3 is CASSQKSPPGVNQPQHF. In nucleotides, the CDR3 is TGCGCCAGCAGCCAGAAATCCCCTCCAGGGGTCAATCAGCCCCAGCATTTT.

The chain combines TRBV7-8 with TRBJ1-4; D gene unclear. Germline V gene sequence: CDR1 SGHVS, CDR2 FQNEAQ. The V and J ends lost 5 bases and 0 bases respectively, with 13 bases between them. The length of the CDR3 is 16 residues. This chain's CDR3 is CASSPAVRSTNEKLFF. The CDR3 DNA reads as TGTGCCAGCAGCCCAGCCGTTCGGTCAACTAATGAAAAACTGTTTTTT.

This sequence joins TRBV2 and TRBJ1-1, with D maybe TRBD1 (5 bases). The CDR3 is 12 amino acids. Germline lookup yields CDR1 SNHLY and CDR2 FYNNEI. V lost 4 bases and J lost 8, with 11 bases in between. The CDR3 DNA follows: TGTGCCAGCAGTGCCGGGACTATCGAAGCTTTCTTT. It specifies CASSAGTIEAFF.

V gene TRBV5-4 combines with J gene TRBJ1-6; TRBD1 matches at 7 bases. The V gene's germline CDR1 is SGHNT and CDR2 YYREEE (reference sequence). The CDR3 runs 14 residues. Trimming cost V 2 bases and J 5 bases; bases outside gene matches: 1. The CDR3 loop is CASSFDRDNSPLHF. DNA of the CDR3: TGTGCCAGCAGCTTCGACAGGGATAATTCACCCCTCCACTTT.

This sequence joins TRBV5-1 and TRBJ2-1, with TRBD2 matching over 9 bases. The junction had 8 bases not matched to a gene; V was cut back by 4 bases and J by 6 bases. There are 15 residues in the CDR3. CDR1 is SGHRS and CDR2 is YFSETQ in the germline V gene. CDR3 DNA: TGCGCCAGCAGCGTAACTAGCGGGTCGAGCAATGAGCAGTTCTTC. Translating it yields CASSVTSGSSNEQFF.

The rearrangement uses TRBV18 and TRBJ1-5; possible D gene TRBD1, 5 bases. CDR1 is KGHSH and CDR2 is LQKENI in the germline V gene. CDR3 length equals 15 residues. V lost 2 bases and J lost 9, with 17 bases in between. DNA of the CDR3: TGTGCCAGCTCACCAGATTACGCAGGGTTTTCGCCCCAGCATTTT. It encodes CASSPDYAGFSPQHF. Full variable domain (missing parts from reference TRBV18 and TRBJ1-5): NAGVMQNPRHLVRRRGQEARLRCSPMKGHSHVYWYRQLPEEGLKFMVYLQKENIIDESGMPKERFSAEFPKEGPSILRIQQVVRGDSAAYFCASSPDYAGFSPQHFGDGTRLSIL.

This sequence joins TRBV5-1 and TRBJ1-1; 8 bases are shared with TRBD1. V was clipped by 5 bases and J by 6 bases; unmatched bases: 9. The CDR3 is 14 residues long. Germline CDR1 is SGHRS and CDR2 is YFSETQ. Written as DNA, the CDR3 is TGCGCCAGCAGTCTTGGGACAGGAGGGGCTGAAGCTTTCTTT. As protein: CASSLGTGGAEAFF. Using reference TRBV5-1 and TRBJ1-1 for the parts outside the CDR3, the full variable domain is KAGVTQTPRYLIKTRGQQVTLSCSPISGHRSVSWYQQTPGQGLQFLFEYFSETQRNKGNFPGRFSGRQFSNSRSEMNVSTLELGDSALYLCASSLGTGGAEAFFGQGTRLTVV.

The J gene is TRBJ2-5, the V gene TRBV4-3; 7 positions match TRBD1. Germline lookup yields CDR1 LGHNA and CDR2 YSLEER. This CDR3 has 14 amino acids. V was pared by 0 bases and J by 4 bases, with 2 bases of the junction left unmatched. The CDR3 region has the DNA TGCGCCAGCAGCCAAGATGCAGGGGGAGAGACCCAGTACTTC. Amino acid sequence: CASSQDAGGETQYF.

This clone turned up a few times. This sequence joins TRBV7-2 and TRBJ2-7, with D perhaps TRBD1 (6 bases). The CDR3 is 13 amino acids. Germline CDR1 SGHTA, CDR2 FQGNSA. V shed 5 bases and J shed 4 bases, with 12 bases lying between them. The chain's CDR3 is CASSEGQAYEQYF. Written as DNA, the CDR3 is TGTGCCAGCAGCGAGGGACAAGCGTACGAGCAGTACTTC.

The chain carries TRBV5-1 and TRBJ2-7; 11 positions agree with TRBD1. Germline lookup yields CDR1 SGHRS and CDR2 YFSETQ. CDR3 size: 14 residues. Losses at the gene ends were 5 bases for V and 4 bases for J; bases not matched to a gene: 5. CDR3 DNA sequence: TGCGCCAGCAGGAATGGACAGGGGGCATACGAGCAGTACTTC. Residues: CASRNGQGAYEQYF.

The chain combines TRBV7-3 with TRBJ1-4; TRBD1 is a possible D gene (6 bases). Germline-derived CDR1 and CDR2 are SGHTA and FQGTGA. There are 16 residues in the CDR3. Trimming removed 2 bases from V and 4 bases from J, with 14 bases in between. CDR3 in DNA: TGTGCCAGCAGCTTATCAGGGGTACGGGGTAATGAAAAACTGTTTTTT. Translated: CASSLSGVRGNEKLFF.

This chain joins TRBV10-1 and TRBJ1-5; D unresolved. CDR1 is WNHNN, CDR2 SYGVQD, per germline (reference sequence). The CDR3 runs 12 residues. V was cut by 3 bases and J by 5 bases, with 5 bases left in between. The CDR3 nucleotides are TGCGCCAGCAGTGACTCTTATCAGCCCCAGCATTTT. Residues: CASSDSYQPQHF.

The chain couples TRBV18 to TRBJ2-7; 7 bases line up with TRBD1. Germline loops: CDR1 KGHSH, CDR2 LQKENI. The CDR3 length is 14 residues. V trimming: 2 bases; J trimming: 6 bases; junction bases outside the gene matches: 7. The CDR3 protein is CASSPVQGQGEQYF. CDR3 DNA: TGTGCCAGCTCACCAGTACAGGGGCAGGGCGAGCAGTACTTC.

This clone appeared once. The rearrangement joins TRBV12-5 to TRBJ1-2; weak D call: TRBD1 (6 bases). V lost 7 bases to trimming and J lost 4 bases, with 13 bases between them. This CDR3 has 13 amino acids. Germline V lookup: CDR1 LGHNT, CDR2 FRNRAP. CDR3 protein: CASALDSLYGYTF. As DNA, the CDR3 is TGTGCTAGTGCCCTGGACAGCCTCTATGGCTACACCTTC.

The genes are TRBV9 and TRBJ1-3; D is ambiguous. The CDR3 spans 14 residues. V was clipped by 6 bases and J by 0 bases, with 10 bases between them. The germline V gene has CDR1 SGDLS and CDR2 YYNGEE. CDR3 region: CASNGGGSGNTIYF. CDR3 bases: TGTGCCAGCAACGGAGGAGGCTCTGGAAACACCATATATTTT.